A selection of T cell receptor beta chains follows, all from one sample in a study of regulatory T cells in long-lasting Graves disease. Each CDR3 protein is one row after TCRdb ran MiXCR on the multiplex PCR reads. The sample shows some 490,000 distinct CDR3 sequences, around 11% of them seen only once. These same data were also listed under a study on T cells in Graves' hyperthyroidism and ophthalmopathy.

This specimen was peripheral blood mononuclear cells (PBMCs), taken at new diagnosis, from a patient treated with antithyroid drugs. The source of these receptors is a young woman with Graves disease. CDR3s include the opening cysteine and the closing phenylalanine or tryptophan. D genes are given only for firm matches. Clone size is not always given. Where it is, it says once, few, many or a class for expanded clones.

CDR3 DNA	CDR3 protein	V gene	J gene	D gene	CDR3 length	clone size
TGTGCCAGCAGGGGGACTAGCGGGAAGTTTATGGGCGGGGAGCTGTTTTTT	CASRGTSGKFMGGELFF	TRBV12-3/TRBV12-4	TRBJ2-2	TRBD2	17	many
TGTGCCAGCAGCCCTCTAGCGGGAGGGCCTACCAGTGAGACCCAGTACTTC	CASSPLAGGPTSETQYF	TRBV12-3/TRBV12-4	TRBJ2-5	TRBD2	17	once
TGTGCCAGCAGCCGCGGAAAGGTGGCCTCTGGGGCCAACGTCCTGACTTTC	CASSRGKVASGANVLTF	TRBV3-1	TRBJ2-6	NA	17	many
TGTGCCAGCAGCGCTCAGGCGACGAACACTGAAGCTTTCTTT	CASSAQATNTEAFF	TRBV11-3	TRBJ1-1	NA	14	NA
TGTGCCAGCAGTTTGGAGACTATCACCTACAATGAGCAGTTCTTC	CASSLETITYNEQFF	TRBV28	TRBJ2-1	NA	15	many
TGTGCCAGCAGCCGCCGATGGGGTTCAGGGGCCAACGTCCTGACTTTC	CASSRRWGSGANVLTF	TRBV27	TRBJ2-6	NA	16	many
TGCAGCGTTGAGGGACACCTATATCCCTCTCGAGGTAGCACAGATACGCAGTATTTT	CSVEGHLYPSRGSTDTQYF	TRBV29-1	TRBJ2-3	NA	19	NA
TGTGCCTGGAGTGTACTGGGGAAGGGTCTTGGGCCCCAGCATTTT	CAWSVLGKGLGPQHF	TRBV30	TRBJ1-5	NA	15	many
TGTGCCAGCAGCCCTAGGGGCAGCCTCAATGAGCAGTTCTTC	CASSPRGSLNEQFF	TRBV7-3	TRBJ2-1	NA	14	NA
TGTGCCAGCACCCTACTAGCGGGAGATCTCGAGCAGTACTTC	CASTLLAGDLEQYF	TRBV2	TRBJ2-7	TRBD2	14	many
TGCGCCAGCAGCCAAGAGGGCACACAGGGTAGTGGCTACACCTTC	CASSQEGTQGSGYTF	TRBV4-1	TRBJ1-2	NA	15	few
TGTGCCAGCCGCCCCTACGGAACAGGGGGCTTCGCCGGGGAGCTGTTTTTT	CASRPYGTGGFAGELFF	TRBV7-9	TRBJ2-2	TRBD1	17	NA
TGTGCCAGCAGCTTTTACCGACAGGGGGGCACTGAAGCTTTCTTT	CASSFYRQGGTEAFF	TRBV5-8	TRBJ1-1	TRBD1	15	NA
TGCAGTGCTAGTAGGGCCAGGGGCGGGAACACTGAAGCTTTCTTT	CSASRARGGNTEAFF	TRBV20-1	TRBJ1-1	NA	15	many
TGTGCCAGCAGCTTTTTACCGGGAATAGAGACCCAGTACTTC	CASSFLPGIETQYF	TRBV5-6	TRBJ2-5	NA	14	NA
TGTGCCAGCTCACCGAACGTAGGGACAGGGCCCGGGGAGCTGTTTTTT	CASSPNVGTGPGELFF	TRBV18	TRBJ2-2	TRBD1	16	many
TGTGCCAGCAGCCCAACTCTTTCTAACACCGGGGAGCTGTTTTTT	CASSPTLSNTGELFF	TRBV2	TRBJ2-2	NA	15	many
TGTGCCAGCAGTTACTCGACGGTGGCGGACCCCTACGAGCAGTACTTC	CASSYSTVADPYEQYF	TRBV6-2/TRBV6-3	TRBJ2-7	NA	16	NA
TGTGCCAGCACTTTCGGGGGACTAGCGGGATTGACCGGGGAGCTGTTTTTT	CASTFGGLAGLTGELFF	TRBV12-3/TRBV12-4	TRBJ2-2	TRBD2	17	many
TGTGCCATCAGTGAACCAGGGCGGTATGGCTGCACCTTC	CAISEPGRYGCTF	TRBV10-3	TRBJ1-2	NA	13	many
TGTGCCAGCGGCCAAGGGGGAGGGTTTCAGCCCCAGCATTTT	CASGQGGGFQPQHF	TRBV3-1	TRBJ1-5	NA	14	few
TGCAGCGTTGTTAAGCGCGCGGGAGAGACCCAGTACTTC	CSVVKRAGETQYF	TRBV29-1	TRBJ2-5	NA	13	many
TGTGCCAGCGGTGACAGGGTGGGCACTGAAGCTTTCTTT	CASGDRVGTEAFF	TRBV2	TRBJ1-1	TRBD1	13	few
TGTGCCTGGAGTAGGACAGGCTACGAGCAGTACTTC	CAWSRTGYEQYF	TRBV30	TRBJ2-7	TRBD1	12	many
TGTGCCAGCAGCTTAGGTTGGGGCGCCGAGCAGTACTTC	CASSLGWGAEQYF	TRBV11-2	TRBJ2-7	NA	13	many
TGTGCCAGCAGCGTAGTGAAAAGGGAAGAGACCCAGTACTTC	CASSVVKREETQYF	TRBV9	TRBJ2-5	NA	14	many
TGCGCCAGCAGCTTGGCGATACTCAGAGGTTCCGGGGAGCTGTTTTTT	CASSLAILRGSGELFF	TRBV5-1	TRBJ2-2	NA	16	few
TGTGCCAGCTCGGCACCGGGACAGGGTGGCAATGAGCAGTTCTTC	CASSAPGQGGNEQFF	TRBV18	TRBJ2-1	TRBD1	15	NA
TGTGCCAGCAGTTTAACCCACTCACAGGGGAACACCGGGGAGCTGTTTTTT	CASSLTHSQGNTGELFF	TRBV12-3/TRBV12-4	TRBJ2-2	NA	17	many
TGTGCCAGCAGTCCGCTACCCGACAGGACTCCTAACTATGGCTACACCTTC	CASSPLPDRTPNYGYTF	TRBV27	TRBJ1-2	NA	17	few
TGTGCCAGTAGTAAGGGGTTCAGGGGCGGGGAGCTGTTTTTT	CASSKGFRGGELFF	TRBV19	TRBJ2-2	NA	14	many
TGTGCCAGCAGCTCCGCCTGGACCAACACTGAAGCTTTCTTT	CASSSAWTNTEAFF	TRBV7-2	TRBJ1-1	NA	14	many
TGCAGCGCACAAAGACAGGGTCGGGACACTGAAGCTTTCTTT	CSAQRQGRDTEAFF	TRBV29-1	TRBJ1-1	TRBD1	14	many
TGCAGTGCTAGGGACACTTCAGTTTATAATTCACCCCTCCACTTT	CSARDTSVYNSPLHF	TRBV20-1	TRBJ1-6	NA	15	NA
TGTGCCAGCAGAGGGAGCGCTGGGGCCAACGTCCTGACTTTC	CASRGSAGANVLTF	TRBV6-1	TRBJ2-6	NA	14	NA
TGTGCCCGCTCACCAAATAGACTAGACCCACAGTACTTC	CARSPNRLDPQYF	TRBV18	TRBJ2-7	NA	13	NA
TGTGCCAGCTCACCCCTCTCGGGACACCTAAACCCCTACGAGCAGTACTTC	CASSPLSGHLNPYEQYF	TRBV18	TRBJ2-7	NA	17	few
TGTGCCAGCAGCTCCCGGACCCAGGAGGCGGATACGCAGTATTTT	CASSSRTQEADTQYF	TRBV9	TRBJ2-3	NA	15	NA
TGTGCCAGCAGCCGAATCCGGGACTCCGCCTACGAGCAGTACTTC	CASSRIRDSAYEQYF	TRBV3-1	TRBJ2-7	NA	15	many
TGTGCCACCCTCGCAGCGGGGACAGATACGCAGTATTTT	CATLAAGTDTQYF	TRBV6-2/TRBV6-3	TRBJ2-3	TRBD2	13	NA
TGTGCCAGCAGCGGCGCGGCACCCACCTCCTACGAGCAGTACTTC	CASSGAAPTSYEQYF	TRBV7-2	TRBJ2-7	NA	15	few
TGTGCCAGCAGCTTAGGGCTAGCTCCGAACACCGGGGAGCTGTTTTTT	CASSLGLAPNTGELFF	TRBV7-9	TRBJ2-2	NA	16	NA
TGTGCCAGCAGTTTGGGGACTAGCGGGAGGAATGAGCAGTTCTTC	CASSLGTSGRNEQFF	TRBV27	TRBJ2-1	TRBD2	15	few
TGCGCCACCCGCAAGGGACAGGGTAGCACAGATACGCAGTATTTT	CATRKGQGSTDTQYF	TRBV4-3	TRBJ2-3	TRBD1	15	few
TGTGCCACCAGCAGAGATGAGGGGGCTCCCCTCCACTTT	CATSRDEGAPLHF	TRBV15	TRBJ1-6	TRBD1	13	many
TGCGCCAGCAGCCAAGTTTGGGGGGAGGCCTACGAGCAGTACTTC	CASSQVWGEAYEQYF	TRBV4-3	TRBJ2-7	NA	15	NA
TGTGCCAGCAGCTTAGGCCGCGCAGATACGCAGTATTTT	CASSLGRADTQYF	TRBV11-3	TRBJ2-3	NA	13	many
TGTGCCAGCAGTTTATACGGCCCCGAAGCAGATACGCAGTATTTT	CASSLYGPEADTQYF	TRBV28	TRBJ2-3	NA	15	many
TGCGCCAGCAGCTTGAGGGGCAGGGGGCGAGGCGAGCAGTACTTC	CASSLRGRGRGEQYF	TRBV5-1	TRBJ2-7	TRBD1	15	many
TGCGCCAGCAGCCAAGATCTCCCGGGGATTGGGGAGACCCAGTACTTC	CASSQDLPGIGETQYF	TRBV4-2	TRBJ2-5	NA	16	NA
TGCGCCAGCAGCCCTCAGGAACCGGGACTAGGGGAGCAGTTCTTC	CASSPQEPGLGEQFF	TRBV5-1	TRBJ2-1	TRBD2	15	few
TGTGCCAGCAGTTTCAGGGTGCCAACAGATACGCAGTATTTT	CASSFRVPTDTQYF	TRBV12-3/TRBV12-4	TRBJ2-3	NA	14	many
TGTGCCAGCAGTGCCCGGGACACCCAGAAGAGCAATCAGCCCCAGCATTTT	CASSARDTQKSNQPQHF	TRBV6-1	TRBJ1-5	NA	17	many
TGTGCCAGCAGCCCCTGGGCTAGCGGGGCCAGAGCGTTGGAGCAGTTCTTC	CASSPWASGARALEQFF	TRBV14	TRBJ2-1	TRBD2	17	many